The sequence of this T cell receptor (beta chain) was determined in a study of human T cells and chemical hapten exposure. V lost 0 bases, J lost 3 bases, and 16 bases lay in between. The germline V gene has CDR1 SGDLS and CDR2 YYNGEE. The CDR3 extends over 17 amino acids. Using its own MiXCR run on the RACE reads, TCRdb lists one record per CDR3 protein. Of over 65,000 distinct CDR3 sequences in the sample, 11% were seen once. Time point described: patch test 3, about 24 weeks after DPC sensitization. Treatment defined: therapeutic diphenylcyclopropenone sensitization with weekly scalp DPC. The sample holds a few counts of this clonotype.

The clonotype originates from a woman aged 50 to 60 with alopecia areata. Some clones in this sample may be carry-over from other donors' samples. V is TRBV9 and J is TRBJ2-1; D remains unclear. Sample: whole blood, taken in connection with sensitization to the hapten diphenylcyclopropenone (DPC). The CDR3 region is CASSVGEGRRNYNEQFF. The DNA of the CDR3 is TGTGCCAGCAGCGTAGGGGAAGGGCGGAGAAACTACAATGAGCAGTTCTTC.